Shown below are 5 T cell receptor beta chains from a single sample sequenced in a study of blood T cell repertoires in COVID-19. The table came from immunoSEQ multiplex PCR; TCRdb's copy has only in-frame clones and leaves some out. Here the sample spans around 94,000 clones, nearly 90% being singletons. The sequenced sample was peripheral blood. These TCRs come from a man in his fifties with active COVID-19.

This chain joins TRBV19 and TRBJ2-7; 8 bases are a match to TRBD1. Trimming at V came to 6 bases and at J to 5 bases, leaving 9 bases not matched to a gene. This CDR3 has 14 residues. Germline V lookup: CDR1 LNHDA, CDR2 SQIVND (reference sequence). CDR3 in DNA: TGTGCCAGTAGCCTTGCCAGGGGGCTGGACGAGCAGTACTTC. This encodes CASSLARGLDEQYF.

On this clone: The junction differs from germline at one of its ends, possibly a read error. The J gene is TRBJ1-3, the V gene TRBV6-5; TRBD1 matches 7 bases. CDR3 size: 13 residues. The germline V gene has CDR1 MNHEY and CDR2 SVGAGI. The CDR3 sequence: CASSYSRDSQKIF. The CDR3 nucleotides read TGTGCCAGCAGTTACTCCCGGGACAGTCAGAAAATTTTT.

The chain is built from TRBV5-6 and TRBJ2-7, with TRBD1 identical over 10 bases. The CDR3 runs 17 residues. Germline V CDR1 and CDR2: SGHDT, YYEEEE. V shed 3 bases and J 2 bases; nucleotides not matched to a gene: 11. The chain's CDR3 is CASSSTDRGRVTYEQYF. The CDR3, as DNA: TGTGCCAGCAGCTCAACTGACAGGGGGCGAGTCACCTACGAGCAGTACTTC.

Remarks on this clone: The germline gene is not matched at one end of the junction; a read error may be the cause. The chain employs TRBV9 and TRBJ2-2; TRBD2 matches 9 bases. Germline lookup yields CDR1 SGDLS and CDR2 YYNGEE. This CDR3 is built from 16 residues. DNA of the CDR3: TGTGCCAGCAGCGTTAGCGGGGGTCCGAACTCCGGGGAGCTGTTTTTT. Translation: CASSVSGGPNSGELFF.

This chain uses TRBV6-5 with TRBJ1-3; D is undetermined. The CDR3 sequence is 15 residues long. V shed 0 bases and J shed 4 bases, with 10 bases lying between them. Germline V gene data show CDR1 as MNHEY and CDR2 as SVGAGI. CDR3 amino acids: CASSYSRGRGNTIYF. Here the CDR3 DNA reads TGTGCCAGCAGTTACTCGAGAGGGAGAGGAAACACCATATATTTT.